Sequencing of this T cell receptor (beta chain) was carried out in a study of vaccination and CD4 T cells after COVID-19. In the study overall: Investigators stimulated cells with overlapping spike peptides drawn from SARS-CoV-2, HCoV-NL63, HCoV-OC43 and HCoV-229E.

Treatment here: roughly 11-day PBMC culture with coronavirus spike peptide pools or control peptides (ViraFEST assay). Cultured CD4+ T cell DNA was sequenced using the Oncomine TCR Beta short-read assay. TCRdb called the PCR reads again in MiXCR, with one record for every CDR3 protein. The sample holds approximately 4,900 distinct CDR3 sequences; 44% are singletons and the top ten take 44%. Germline CDR1 and CDR2: LGHNA and YSLEER. The CDR3 spans 14 residues. Trimming took 1 base from V and 7 from J, leaving 13 bases between them. Comment on this clonotype: Its antigen is not known.

This specimen was CD4+ T cells from blood, cultured in vitro, taken after SARS-CoV-2 vaccination. The receptor was isolated from a human donor who had recovered from COVID-19. The V call is TRBV4-3, the J call TRBJ1-2; D remains ambiguous. The CDR3 loop reads CASSQAPGVGGYTF. The CDR3 region has the DNA TGCGCCAGCAGCCAAGCTCCCGGGGTCGGTGGCTACACCTTC.